The rows below give T cell receptor beta chains drawn from one sample of a study of blood T cell repertoires in COVID-19. TCRdb's copy holds only in-frame clones and misses some; the assay was immunoSEQ multiplex PCR. Found here are around 200,000 clones, about 81% of them singletons; the top ten hold approximately 15%. Source material: peripheral blood. The receptors originated from a man between 25 and 39 years old with active or convalescent COVID-19. CDR3s include the opening cysteine and the closing phenylalanine or tryptophan. The D gene is left open where the match is weak. Size values are once, few and many counts, or a class for expanded clones, and some rows have none.

TRBJ2-5,TRBV2,.,.,CASSGLSLYQETQYF,.
TRBJ1-2,TRBV27,few,TRBD1,CASSFGDRGNGYTF,TGTGCCAGCAGTTTTGGGGACAGGGGAAACGGCTACACCTTC
TRBJ1-1,TRBV19,.,TRBD1,CASSIGTGLNTEAFF,TGTGCCAGTAGTATTGGGACAGGCTTGAACACTGAAGCTTTCTTT
TRBJ1-5,TRBV27,.,TRBD1,CASSSTPGQVNQPQHF,TGTGCCAGCAGTTCCACCCCGGGACAGGTCAATCAGCCCCAGCATTTT
TRBJ1-4,TRBV18,.,.,CASSPPSQGNEKLFF,TGTGCCAGCTCACCACCGTCTCAGGGTAATGAAAAACTGTTTTTT
TRBJ2-1,TRBV23-1,.,TRBD2,CASSQSGASGSGNEQFF,TGCGCCAGCAGTCAATCAGGAGCTAGCGGGAGCGGCAATGAGCAGTTCTTC
TRBJ1-2,TRBV28,.,TRBD1,CASSLWTGDPVDYGYTF,TGTGCCAGCAGTCTCTGGACAGGGGATCCCGTGGACTATGGCTACACCTTC
TRBJ2-5,TRBV11-2,.,TRBD2,CASSSPSSGGPQETQYF,TGTGCCAGCAGCTCACCCTCTAGCGGGGGGCCCCAGGAGACCCAGTACTTC
TRBJ1-5,TRBV3-1/TRBV3-2,.,TRBD1,CASSLGQGAFQPQHF,TGTGCCAGCAGCCTAGGACAGGGGGCGTTCCAGCCCCAGCATTTT
TRBJ1-5,TRBV19,few,.,CASGPGNSNQPQHF,TGTGCCAGCGGCCCCGGGAACAGCAATCAGCCCCAGCATTTT
TRBJ2-7,TRBV30,once,.,CAQGGLPNLEQYF,TGTGCCCAAGGCGGACTACCCAATTTGGAGCAGTACTTC
TRBJ2-3,TRBV24-1,.,TRBD2,CATRRGAGDTQYF,TGTGCCACCCGGCGGGGAGCGGGGGATACGCAGTATTTT
TRBJ1-1,TRBV12-5,.,TRBD1,CAKGTGVNTEAFF,TGTGCTAAAGGGACAGGGGTGAACACTGAAGCTTTCTTT
TRBJ2-3,TRBV6-4,once,.,CASSDSKVTGTDTQYF,TGTGCCAGCAGTGACTCGAAGGTGACTGGCACAGATACGCAGTATTTT
TRBJ1-3,TRBV10-2,.,TRBD1,CASSATGDPGNTIYF,TGCGCCAGCAGCGCCACAGGGGATCCCGGAAACACCATATATTTT
TRBJ2-1,TRBV14,.,TRBD2,CASSSLAGSYNEQFF,TGTGCCAGCAGCTCTCTAGCGGGTTCCTACAATGAGCAGTTCTTC
TRBJ2-7,TRBV5-5,.,TRBD2,CASSLGLAEAYEQYF,TGTGCCAGCAGCCTGGGACTAGCGGAAGCCTACGAGCAGTACTTC
TRBJ2-1,TRBV6-2/TRBV6-3,few,TRBD2,CASSYSPSGYNEQFF,TGTGCCAGCAGTTATAGTCCTAGCGGATACAATGAGCAGTTCTTC
TRBJ2-1,TRBV4-1,few,TRBD2,CASSQDLGLANEQFF,TGCGCCAGCAGCCAAGACCTCGGACTAGCGAATGAGCAGTTCTTC
TRBJ2-1,TRBV14,.,TRBD2,CASSQDSGGSYNEQFF,TGTGCCAGCAGCCAAGATAGCGGGGGCTCCTACAATGAGCAGTTCTTC
TRBJ1-3,TRBV23-1,few,.,CASSQPTATSSGNTIYF,TGCGCCAGCAGTCAGCCTACCGCCACGTCCTCTGGAAACACCATATATTTT
TRBJ2-3,TRBV19,few,TRBD1,CASTSRQGADTQYF,TGTGCCAGTACCTCACGACAGGGGGCAGATACGCAGTATTTT
TRBJ1-4,TRBV19,.,.,CASRGGVGEKLFF,TGTGCCAGTAGAGGCGGGGTGGGGGAAAAACTGTTTTTT
TRBJ2-5,TRBV6-6,.,TRBD2,CGSSGAEVTQYF,TGTGGCTCTAGCGGCGCCGAGGTGACCCAGTACTTC
TRBJ2-1,TRBV7-3,few,TRBD2,CASSPLAGGKNEQFF,TGTGCCAGCAGCCCTCTAGCGGGGGGTAAGAATGAGCAGTTCTTC
TRBJ1-2,TRBV27,.,.,CASSSVVGEVFYGYTF,TGTGCCAGCAGTTCAGTAGTGGGGGAGGTTTTCTATGGCTACACCTTC
TRBJ2-6,TRBV4-3,few,.,CASSLDISGANVLTF,TGCGCCAGCAGCCTCGACATCTCTGGGGCCAACGTCCTGACTTTC
TRBJ2-3,TRBV28,.,TRBD1,CASSLRDSSTDTQYF,TGTGCCAGCAGTTTACGGGACAGCAGCACAGATACGCAGTATTTT
TRBJ2-1,TRBV3-1/TRBV3-2,once,TRBD1,CASSQDLTGANEQFF,TGTGCCAGCAGCCAAGATCTGACAGGGGCCAATGAGCAGTTCTTC
TRBJ2-2,TRBV11-2,.,.,CASSSNRDSTGELFF,TGTGCCAGCAGCTCGAACAGGGATAGCACCGGGGAGCTGTTTTTT
TRBJ1-1,TRBV4-3,few,.,CASSQDAGEKNTEAFF,TGCGCCAGCAGCCAAGACGCAGGCGAAAAAAACACTGAAGCTTTCTTT
TRBJ1-2,TRBV5-1,few,.,CASSPSRGVGYTF,TGCGCCAGCAGCCCCTCGCGGGGGGTCGGCTACACCTTC
TRBJ2-7,TRBV15,.,TRBD2,CATSRLPGTKAYEQYF,TGTGCCACCAGCAGACTACCCGGGACTAAGGCCTACGAGCAGTACTTC
TRBJ1-5,TRBV6-5,.,TRBD1,CASSLQGSGNQPQHF,TGTGCCAGCAGCCTACAGGGGAGTGGGAATCAGCCCCAGCATTTT
TRBJ2-5,TRBV21-1,.,.,CASSTIRGSMETQYF,TGTGCCAGCAGCACCATTCGGGGGAGCATGGAGACCCAGTACTTC
TRBJ1-2,TRBV7-9,.,TRBD1,CASSYPGGSYGYTF,TGTGCCAGCAGCTACCCAGGGGGCTCGTATGGCTACACCTTC
TRBJ2-5,TRBV7-2,.,TRBD1,CASSLVSGTGETQYF,TGTGCCAGCAGCTTAGTCTCCGGGACAGGGGAGACCCAGTACTTC
TRBJ1-1,TRBV4-1,.,TRBD1,CASSPGQGGTNTEAFF,TGCGCCAGCAGCCCGGGACAGGGGGGAACGAACACTGAAGCTTTCTTT
TRBJ2-5,TRBV9,many,TRBD1,CASSGGQGAGETQYF,TGTGCCAGCAGCGGCGGACAGGGAGCGGGAGAGACCCAGTACTTC
TRBJ2-2,TRBV7-2,.,.,CASSLFRSGDTGELFF,TGTGCCAGCAGCTTATTTCGGTCGGGGGACACCGGGGAGCTGTTTTTT
TRBJ1-6,TRBV5-1,.,TRBD1,CASSLQGTEGTYNSPLHF,TGCGCCAGCAGCTTACAGGGGACTGAAGGGACCTATAATTCACCCCTCCACTTT
TRBJ2-5,TRBV27,.,TRBD1,CASSTQGAPGPQETQYF,TGTGCCAGCAGTACTCAGGGGGCGCCGGGTCCCCAAGAGACCCAGTACTTC
TRBJ2-2,TRBV5-1,once,TRBD1,CASRLDATGVNGELFF,TGCGCCAGCAGACTCGATGCGACAGGGGTGAACGGGGAGCTGTTTTTT
TRBJ1-1,TRBV28,.,.,CASSQGGGIMNTEAFF,TGTGCCAGCAGCCAGGGCGGGGGTATAATGAACACTGAAGCTTTCTTT
TRBJ1-1,TRBV6-6,.,TRBD1,CASSITGGTEAFF,TGTGCCAGCAGTATTACAGGGGGCACTGAAGCTTTCTTT
TRBJ1-4,TRBV9,once,TRBD1,CASSSGQGPNEKLFF,TGTGCCAGCAGTTCCGGACAGGGCCCGAATGAAAAACTGTTTTTT
TRBJ2-5,TRBV24-1,.,.,CATSDFGGFETQYF,TGTGCCACCAGTGATTTTGGAGGCTTCGAGACCCAGTACTTC
TRBJ1-4,TRBV6-5,.,TRBD1,CASSSRGGTNEKLFF,TGTGCCAGCAGTTCCCGAGGGGGCACTAATGAAAAACTGTTTTTT
TRBJ1-2,TRBV18,.,TRBD1,CASSQPGQGAYGYTF,TGTGCCAGCTCACAACCGGGACAGGGGGCCTATGGCTACACCTTC
TRBJ1-1,TRBV6-5,few,.,CASRHRKNTEAFF,TGTGCCAGCAGACACAGAAAGAACACTGAAGCTTTCTTT
TRBJ1-4,TRBV28,.,.,CASSQTSGSPHGKLFF,TGTGCCAGCAGTCAGACTTCCGGGTCCCCGCATGGGAAACTGTTTTTT
TRBJ2-3,TRBV4-3,.,TRBD2,CASSQTSGITDTQYF,TGCGCCAGCAGCCAGACTAGCGGGATCACAGATACGCAGTATTTT
TRBJ2-2,TRBV25-1,.,.,CASSEGLLTGELFF,TGTGCCAGCAGTGAGGGACTCCTCACCGGGGAGCTGTTTTTT